The 30 T cell receptor beta chains reported below all come from one sample, sequenced in a study of OX40 agonist ivuxolimab in advanced cancers. The library was generated by the immunoSEQ multiplex PCR assay. As stored in TCRdb, this immuneACCESS dataset retains in-frame rearrangements with V and J assigned. A fraction of the clones does not appear; measured against another copy, unresolved V genes explain less than half of the discrepancy, and the remainder lacks a known reason. The sample includes roughly 71,000 clones, with 85% observed a single time. The ten largest account for roughly 0.8% of the sample. The material sequenced was CD4+ or CD8+ T cells sorted from blood, taken in a trial of the OX40 agonist ivuxolimab. The receptor set was obtained from an adult with an advanced solid tumor such as melanoma, head and neck, liver or kidney cancer.

This chain joins TRBV11-1 and TRBJ2-1, with D perhaps matching TRBD1 (5 bases). CDR1 and CDR2 from the germline V gene are SGHAT and FQDESV (reference sequence). The CDR3 has 12 residues. The ends were cut back, 5 bases at V and 8 bases at J, with 10 bases in the middle. The CDR3 spells CASSRQGYEQFF. CDR3 sequence (DNA): TGTGCCAGCAGCCGTCAGGGCTATGAGCAGTTCTTC.

The chain joins TRBV5-4 to TRBJ1-2; 7 nucleotides match TRBD1. V lost 0 bases, J lost 4 bases, and 9 bases stayed unmatched. Germline V gene data show CDR1 as SGHNT and CDR2 as YYREEE (reference sequence). The CDR3 runs to 16 residues. The CDR3 nucleotides read TGTGCCAGCAGCTTGGGGACAGGAGCTGTGGTCTATGGCTACACCTTC. Protein product: CASSLGTGAVVYGYTF.

The rearrangement uses TRBV7-9 and TRBJ1-2; 7 bases map to TRBD1. After removal of 5 bases from V and 2 bases from J, the junction contained 8 bases not matched to a gene. The CDR3 runs to 15 residues. Germline CDR1 reads SEHNR; CDR2 reads FQNEAQ (reference sequence). DNA for the CDR3: TGTGCCAGCAGCCACCGGGACAGACCCAACTATGGCTACACCTTC. Translated: CASSHRDRPNYGYTF.

The rearrangement links TRBV7-7 to TRBJ2-3, with 11 bases fitting TRBD2. The CDR3 has 15 amino acids. Germline lookup yields CDR1 SSHAT and CDR2 FNYEAQ (reference sequence). CDR3 residues: CASSPGLAATDTQYF. For the CDR3, the DNA is TGTGCTAGCTCGCCGGGACTAGCGGCCACAGATACGCAGTATTTT.

The chain uses TRBV5-6 and TRBJ1-1; D unresolved. Germline assignment: CDR1 SGHDT and CDR2 YYEEEE. The CDR3 runs 16 residues. Trimming removed 1 base from V and 2 bases from J, with 15 bases in between. CDR3 nucleotides: TGTGCCAGCAGCTTGTTCTCAAACAGCCTTAACACTGAAGCTTTCTTT. It encodes CASSLFSNSLNTEAFF.

The chain combines TRBV2 with TRBJ2-3; TRBD2 matches 7 bases. CDR3 size: 13 residues. Per germline, CDR1 SNHLY and CDR2 FYNNEI. Trimming cost V 11 bases and J 5 bases; bases outside gene matches: 10. As DNA, the CDR3 is TGTGCCGGGTTGGGCGGGAGAGAAGATACGCAGTATTTT. Translated: CAGLGGREDTQYF.

This clone was counted a single time. This chain connects TRBV7-9 to TRBJ1-5; 8 positions agree with TRBD1. Trimming cost V 3 bases and J 5 bases; bases outside gene matches: 3. Germline CDR1 is SEHNR and CDR2 is FQNEAQ (reference sequence). This CDR3 contains 14 residues. The CDR3 DNA follows: TGTGCCAGCAGCTTTCCGGGACAGGATCAGCCCCAGCATTTT. Amino acids: CASSFPGQDQPQHF.

The gene calls are TRBV14 and TRBJ2-1, with 7 nucleotides matching TRBD1. From germline, CDR1 is SGHDN and CDR2 FVKESK. V was clipped by 5 bases and J by 3 bases; unmatched bases: 10. The CDR3 sequence is 16 residues long. In DNA form, the CDR3 reads TGTGCCAGCAGCAAGGCATCGGGACAGCTCTACAATGAGCAGTTCTTC. Its protein product is CASSKASGQLYNEQFF.

This clone is a singleton in its sample. J is TRBJ2-7 and V is TRBV7-9; the D gene is possibly TRBD2 (6 bases). Trimming pared 5 bases from V and 6 bases from J, leaving 20 bases between. The CDR3 length is 15 residues. CDR1 and CDR2 from the germline V gene are SEHNR and FQNEAQ (reference sequence). The CDR3 nucleotides are TGTGCCAGCAGCCGGGGGACCACCGGTTTTAGCGAGCAGTACTTC. This translates into CASSRGTTGFSEQYF.

This clone was seen more than once but under ten times. The chain uses TRBV18 and TRBJ1-3; D might be TRBD1 (5 bases). The germline V and J ends were trimmed by 5 bases and 4 bases, with 15 bases remaining between them. This CDR3 is built from 15 residues. Per germline, CDR1 KGHSH and CDR2 LQKENI. In DNA form, the CDR3 reads TGTGCCAGCTCAACGGGACGCGCGGTGGGAAACACCATATATTTT. This codes for CASSTGRAVGNTIYF.

The chain is built from TRBV9 and TRBJ2-5; D possibly corresponds to TRBD2 (5 bases). The CDR3 runs 15 residues. V dropped 7 bases and J dropped 2 bases, with 18 bases sitting between them. The germline gives CDR1 SGDLS, CDR2 YYNGEE. CDR3 protein: CASSLQAAVQETQYF. CDR3 coding DNA: TGTGCCAGCTCCCTACAAGCGGCTGTTCAAGAGACCCAGTACTTC. The full variable domain, with the rest looked up from reference TRBV9 and TRBJ2-5, is DSGVTQTPKHLITATGQRVTLRCSPRSGDLSVYWYQQSLDQGLQFLIQYYNGEERAKGNILERFSAQQFPDLHSELNLSSLELGDSALYFCASSLQAAVQETQYFGPGTRLLVL.

This clone occurred a few times. The chain employs TRBV6-4 and TRBJ2-1, with 9 nucleotides matching TRBD2. The junction had 11 bases not matched to a gene; V was cut back by 6 bases and J by 8 bases. The CDR3 runs 15 residues. Germline-derived CDR1 and CDR2 are MRHNA and SNTAGT. CDR3 coding DNA: TGTGCCAGCAGCCGGACTAGCGCCCGAAGGGATGAGCAGTTCTTC. This codes for CASSRTSARRDEQFF.

This chain uses TRBV5-4 with TRBJ1-2; D gene uncertain. V gave up 4 bases and J gave up 4 bases, with 11 bases separating them. The CDR3 consists of 13 residues. CDR1 is SGHNT, CDR2 YYREEE, per germline (reference sequence). The CDR3 reads CASSLPGGYGYTF. CDR3 nucleotides: TGTGCCAGCAGCCTCCCGGGAGGCTATGGCTACACCTTC.

The chain recombines TRBV18 with TRBJ1-1; D remains unclear. V was trimmed by 1 base and J by 2 bases, leaving 11 bases between them. Germline V gene data show CDR1 as KGHSH and CDR2 as LQKENI. The CDR3 has 15 amino acids. This chain's CDR3 is CASSPQEGFNTEAFF. In DNA, the CDR3 is TGTGCCAGCTCACCACAGGAGGGCTTTAACACTGAAGCTTTCTTT.

The J gene is TRBJ2-1, the V gene TRBV7-3; 12 nucleotides line up with TRBD2. In germline, CDR1 is SGHTA, CDR2 FQGTGA. This CDR3 is built from 18 residues. Trimming cost V 0 bases and J 8 bases; bases outside gene matches: 11. CDR3 sequence: CASSLTGASGRALDEQFF. The CDR3 region has the DNA TGTGCCAGCAGCTTAACGGGTGCTAGCGGGAGGGCCCTCGATGAGCAGTTCTTC.

The gene calls are TRBV27 and TRBJ2-1, with TRBD2 matching 8 bases. The junction had 9 bases not matched to a gene; V was cut back by 3 bases and J by 8 bases. The CDR3 totals 15 residues. Germline V CDR1 and CDR2: MNHEY, SMNVEV (reference sequence). CDR3 amino acids: CASSFERGRTDEQFF. CDR3 bases: TGTGCCAGCAGTTTCGAGCGGGGGCGCACGGATGAGCAGTTCTTC.

The V call is TRBV6-6, the J call TRBJ2-1, with 7 bases that match TRBD2. Trimming took 2 bases from V and 7 from J; bases not matched to a gene: 5. The CDR3 spans 14 residues. CDR1 is MNHNY, CDR2 SVGAGI, per germline (reference sequence). The CDR3: CASSYLADGNEQFF. The CDR3 nucleotides are TGTGCCAGCAGTTACCTAGCGGACGGGAATGAGCAGTTCTTC.

This clone was seen a handful of times. This chain joins TRBV6-1 and TRBJ1-5; maybe TRBD1 (6 bases). Germline V gene data show CDR1 as MNHNS and CDR2 as SASEGT. This CDR3 is built from 13 residues. The ends were cut back, 7 bases at V and 7 bases at J, with 14 bases in the middle. The CDR3 DNA sequence: TGTGCCAGCAACCCACAGGGCGGGCAGCCCCAGCATTTT. As protein: CASNPQGGQPQHF.

The chain recombines TRBV11-2 with TRBJ2-2; 7 bases map to TRBD1. The length of the CDR3 is 16 residues. Germline V gene sequence: CDR1 SGHAT, CDR2 FQNNGV. The ends lost 6 bases at V and 6 bases at J; junction bases unmatched: 13. DNA for the CDR3: TGTGCCAGCAGTAAACCGGGACAGATAGGGTCCGGGGAGCTGTTTTTT. Translated, it gives CASSKPGQIGSGELFF.

The chain joins TRBV6-6 to TRBJ2-5; D is ambiguous. CDR3 size: 14 residues. Germline CDR1 is MNHNY and CDR2 is SVGAGI (reference sequence). Trimming cost V 0 bases and J 7 bases, with 12 bases left between them. The CDR3 DNA reads as TGTGCCAGCAGTTACTCCGGCCCCGAAGGGACCCAGTACTTC. This encodes CASSYSGPEGTQYF.

The chain employs TRBV6-5 and TRBJ2-3; 8 positions match TRBD1. Germline-derived CDR1 and CDR2 are MNHEY and SVGAGI. Unmatched junction bases numbered 4, after V lost 2 bases and J lost 0 bases. The CDR3 loop spans 16 amino acids. The CDR3 sequence: CASSYGGQDSTDTQYF. The CDR3 region has the DNA TGTGCCAGCAGTTACGGGGGACAGGACAGCACAGATACGCAGTATTTT.

This clone occurred a few times. The rearrangement links TRBV5-1 to TRBJ1-2; a possible D gene is TRBD1 (5 bases). The CDR3 has 15 amino acids. Germline assignment: CDR1 SGHRS and CDR2 YFSETQ. Trimming shortened V by 1 base and J by 4 bases, and 14 bases separated the two germline ends. Written as DNA, the CDR3 is TGCGCCAGCAGCTTGTCCGGCGGGACGGCCTATGGCTACACCTTC. It yields the protein CASSLSGGTAYGYTF.

This chain joins TRBV5-5 and TRBJ1-3; D remains ambiguous. The CDR3 loop spans 15 amino acids. CDR1 is SGHKS and CDR2 is YYEKEE in the germline V gene (reference sequence). The ends were cut back, 5 bases at V and 2 bases at J, with 14 bases in the middle. The CDR3 region is CASRSQVQAGNTIYF. CDR3 bases: TGTGCCAGCAGGTCGCAGGTCCAGGCTGGAAACACCATATATTTT. Based on the CDR3 plus reference TRBV5-5 and TRBJ1-3, the full variable domain is DAGVTQSPTHLIKTRGQQVTLRCSPISGHKSVSWYQQVLGQGPQFIFQYYEKEERGRGNFPDRFSARQFPNYSSELNVNALLLGDSALYLCASRSQVQAGNTIYFGEGSWLTVV.

V and J are TRBV18 and TRBJ1-5, with D maybe TRBD1 (6 bases). CDR1 is KGHSH, CDR2 LQKENI, per germline. V was shortened by 4 bases and J by 1 base, with 8 bases between the two germline ends. The CDR3 is 14 amino acids. The CDR3 DNA reads as TGTGCCAGCTCACGGGACACCAGCAATCAGCCCCAGCATTTT. As protein: CASSRDTSNQPQHF.

V usage is TRBV6-1 and J usage is TRBJ1-1, with TRBD1 identical over 9 bases. Germline CDR1 reads MNHNS; CDR2 reads SASEGT. The CDR3 runs to 14 residues. Trimming took 7 bases from V and 6 from J; bases not matched to a gene: 9. CDR3 sequence reads: CASKDRGSYAEAFF. DNA of the CDR3: TGTGCCAGCAAAGACAGGGGGAGTTACGCTGAAGCTTTCTTT.

The gene calls are TRBV29-1 and TRBJ2-1; D is possibly TRBD1 (5 bases). The germline V gene encodes CDR1 SQVTM and CDR2 ANQGSEA. V was clipped by 4 bases and J by 0 bases, with 10 bases between them. There are 14 residues in the CDR3. CDR3 DNA: TGCAGCGTTGTGGGGCGAAGCTCCTACAATGAGCAGTTCTTC. Translation: CSVVGRSSYNEQFF.

This chain connects TRBV19 to TRBJ2-5, with a tentative D call TRBD1 (6 bases). The CDR3 totals 13 residues. Looked up from germline, CDR1 is LNHDA and CDR2 is SQIVND (reference sequence). The ends were cut back, 6 bases at V and 2 bases at J, with 10 bases in the middle. The CDR3 here is CASRPRGQETQYF. The CDR3 coding sequence is TGTGCCAGTAGGCCAAGGGGGCAAGAGACCCAGTACTTC.

J is TRBJ1-2 and V is TRBV19; 7 positions agree with TRBD1. The CDR3 sequence is 14 residues long. The germline V gene has CDR1 LNHDA and CDR2 SQIVND (reference sequence). V gave up 3 bases and J gave up 3 bases; unmatched junction bases: 4. CDR3 sequence reads: CASSITGQHYGYTF. The CDR3 DNA reads as TGTGCCAGTAGTATTACGGGACAGCACTATGGCTACACCTTC.

This clone was counted once. This chain links TRBV18 with TRBJ1-3; D not certain. Germline assignment: CDR1 KGHSH and CDR2 LQKENI. This CDR3 region has 11 residues. Trimming removed 8 bases from V and 6 bases from J, with 8 bases in between. This chain's CDR3 is CASRSANTIYF. The CDR3 DNA is TGTGCCAGCCGGTCCGCAAACACCATATATTTT.

This rearrangement joins TRBV18 to TRBJ1-2, with D possibly matching TRBD1 (6 bases). Trimming took 3 bases from V and 5 from J, leaving 13 bases between them. CDR1 is KGHSH, CDR2 LQKENI, per germline. This CDR3 has 14 amino acids. Here the CDR3 reads CASSPNDRSYGYTF. DNA for the CDR3: TGTGCCAGCTCACCGAACGACAGGAGTTATGGCTACACCTTC.